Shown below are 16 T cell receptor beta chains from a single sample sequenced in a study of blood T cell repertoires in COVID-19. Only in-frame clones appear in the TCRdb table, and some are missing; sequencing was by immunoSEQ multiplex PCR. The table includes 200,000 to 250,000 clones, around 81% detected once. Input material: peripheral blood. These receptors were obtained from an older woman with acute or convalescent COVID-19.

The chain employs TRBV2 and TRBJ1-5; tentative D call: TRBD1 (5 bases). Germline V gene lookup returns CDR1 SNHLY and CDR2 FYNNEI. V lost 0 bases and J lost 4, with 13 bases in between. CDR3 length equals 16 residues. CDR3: CASSEAARASNQPQHF. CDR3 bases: TGTGCCAGCAGTGAAGCCGCCAGGGCCTCGAATCAGCCCCAGCATTTT.

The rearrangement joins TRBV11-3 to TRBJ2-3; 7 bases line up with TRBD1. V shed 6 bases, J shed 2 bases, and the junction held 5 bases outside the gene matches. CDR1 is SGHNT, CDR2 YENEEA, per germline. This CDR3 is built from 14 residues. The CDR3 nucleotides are TGTGCCAGCAGTAAACAGGGGAACACAGATACGCAGTATTTT. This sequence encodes CASSKQGNTDTQYF.

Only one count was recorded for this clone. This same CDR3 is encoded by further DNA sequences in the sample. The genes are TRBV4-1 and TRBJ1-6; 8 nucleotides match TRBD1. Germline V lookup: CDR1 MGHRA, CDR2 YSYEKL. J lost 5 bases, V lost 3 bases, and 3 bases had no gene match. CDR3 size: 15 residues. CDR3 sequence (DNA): TGCGCCAGCAGCCAGCCGGACAGGGATAATTCACCCCTCCACTTT. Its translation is CASSQPDRDNSPLHF.

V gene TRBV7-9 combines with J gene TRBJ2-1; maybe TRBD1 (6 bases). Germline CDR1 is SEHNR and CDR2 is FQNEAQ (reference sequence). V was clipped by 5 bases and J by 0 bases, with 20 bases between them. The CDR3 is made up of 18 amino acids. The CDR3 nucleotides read TGTGCCAGCAGCCCCCTCTCAACACAGGGTAGCTCCTACAATGAGCAGTTCTTC. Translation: CASSPLSTQGSSYNEQFF.

The CDR3 bases are TGTGCCAGCAGCGTGGCGCAGCCCCGGAGCGAGCAGTACTTC. This codes for CASSVAQPRSEQYF. V gene TRBV6-2 or TRBV6-3 combines with J gene TRBJ2-7, with D uncertain. Germline V gene lookup returns CDR1 MNHEY and CDR2 SVGEGT. The ends were cut back, 6 bases at V and 6 bases at J, with 18 bases in the middle. The CDR3 totals 14 residues.

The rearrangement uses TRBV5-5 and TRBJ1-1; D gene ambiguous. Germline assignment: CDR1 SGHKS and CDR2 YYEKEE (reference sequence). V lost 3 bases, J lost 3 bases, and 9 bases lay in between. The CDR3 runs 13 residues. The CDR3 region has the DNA TGTGCCAGCAGCTACGACACGTACACTGAAGCTTTCTTT. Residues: CASSYDTYTEAFF.

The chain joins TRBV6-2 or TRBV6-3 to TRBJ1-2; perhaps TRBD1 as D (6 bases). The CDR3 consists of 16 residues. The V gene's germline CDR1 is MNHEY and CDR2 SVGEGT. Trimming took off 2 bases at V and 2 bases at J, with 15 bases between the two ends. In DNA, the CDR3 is TGTGCCAGCAGTTACGATGCCCAGGGGAACAACTATGGCTACACCTTC. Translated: CASSYDAQGNNYGYTF.

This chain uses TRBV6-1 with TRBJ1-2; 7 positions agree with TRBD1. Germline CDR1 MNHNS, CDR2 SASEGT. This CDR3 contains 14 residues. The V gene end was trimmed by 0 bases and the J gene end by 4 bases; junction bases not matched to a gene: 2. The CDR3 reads CASSEATGVYGYTF. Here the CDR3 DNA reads TGTGCCAGCAGTGAAGCCACAGGGGTCTATGGCTACACCTTC.

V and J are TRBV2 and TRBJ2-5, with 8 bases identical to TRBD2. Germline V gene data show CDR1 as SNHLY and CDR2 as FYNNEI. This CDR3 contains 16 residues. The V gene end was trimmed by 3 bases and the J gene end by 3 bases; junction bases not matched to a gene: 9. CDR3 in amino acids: CASSEGGGPWEETQYF. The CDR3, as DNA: TGTGCCAGCAGTGAGGGCGGGGGGCCCTGGGAAGAGACCCAGTACTTC.

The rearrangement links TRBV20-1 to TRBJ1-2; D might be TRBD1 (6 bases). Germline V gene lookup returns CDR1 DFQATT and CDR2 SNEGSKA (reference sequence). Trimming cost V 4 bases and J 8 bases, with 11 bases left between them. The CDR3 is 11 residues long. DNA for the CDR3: TGCAGTGCTACAGGGGATCGGGGCTACACCTTC. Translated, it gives CSATGDRGYTF.

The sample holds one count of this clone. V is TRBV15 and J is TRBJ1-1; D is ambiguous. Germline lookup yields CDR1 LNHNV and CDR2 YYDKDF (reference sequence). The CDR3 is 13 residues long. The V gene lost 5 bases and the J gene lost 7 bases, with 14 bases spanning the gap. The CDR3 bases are TGTGCCACCAGCCTTAGAGGCGGGGTTGAAGCTTTCTTT. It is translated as CATSLRGGVEAFF.

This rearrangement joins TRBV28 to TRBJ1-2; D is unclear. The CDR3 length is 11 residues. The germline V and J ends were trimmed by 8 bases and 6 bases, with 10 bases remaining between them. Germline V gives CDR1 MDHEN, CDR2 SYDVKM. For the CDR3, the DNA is TGTGCCAGCCGAGCGGAACATGGCTACACCTTC. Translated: CASRAEHGYTF.

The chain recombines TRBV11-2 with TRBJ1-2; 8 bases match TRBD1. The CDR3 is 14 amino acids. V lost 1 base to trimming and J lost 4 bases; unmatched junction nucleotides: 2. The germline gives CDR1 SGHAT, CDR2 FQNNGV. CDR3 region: CASSLATGGYGYTF. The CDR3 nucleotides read TGTGCCAGCAGCTTAGCCACAGGGGGCTATGGCTACACCTTC.

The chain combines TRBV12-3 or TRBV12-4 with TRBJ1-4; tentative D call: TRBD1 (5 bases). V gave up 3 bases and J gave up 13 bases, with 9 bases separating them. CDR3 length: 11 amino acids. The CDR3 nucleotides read TGTGCCAGCAGTTTCGGGGGGAGACTGTTTTTT. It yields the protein CASSFGGRLFF.

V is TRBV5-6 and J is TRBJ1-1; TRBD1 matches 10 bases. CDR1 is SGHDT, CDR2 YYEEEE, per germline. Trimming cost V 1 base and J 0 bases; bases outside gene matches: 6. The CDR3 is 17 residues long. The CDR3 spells CASSLFGTGVMNTEAFF. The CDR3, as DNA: TGTGCCAGCAGCTTGTTTGGGACAGGGGTCATGAACACTGAAGCTTTCTTT.

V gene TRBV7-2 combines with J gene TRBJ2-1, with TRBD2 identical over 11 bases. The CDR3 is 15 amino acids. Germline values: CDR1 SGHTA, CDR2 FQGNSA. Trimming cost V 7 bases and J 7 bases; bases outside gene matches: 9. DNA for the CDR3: TGTGCCAGCACCCCGCTGGCTAGCGGGGGGAATGAGCAGTTCTTC. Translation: CASTPLASGGNEQFF.